Listed below are T cell receptor beta chains from one sample, sequenced in a study of blood T cell repertoires in COVID-19. This table comes from immunoSEQ multiplex PCR, and its TCRdb copy is limited to in-frame clones, with some not included. The table shows 200,000 to 250,000 clones, with around 84% occurring only once. The sample comprised PBMCs or T cells enriched from blood (not recorded which). Every receptor here comes from a woman aged 40 to 55 who had recovered from COVID-19. Each CDR3 is given with its conserved first and last residue. The D gene is left open where the match is weak. Size is stated for part of the rows, as once, few or many counts, or as a class when the clone is expanded.

j_call cdr3_length d_call v_call clone_size cdr3_aa cdr3_nt
TRBJ1-2 13 TRBD1 TRBV10-3 NA CAISEFGQGGYTF TGTGCCATCAGTGAGTTTGGACAGGGTGGCTACACCTTC
TRBJ1-2 11 NA TRBV28 NA CASSLNYGYTF TGTGCCAGCAGCCTTAACTATGGCTACACCTTC
TRBJ1-5 13 TRBD1 TRBV7-2 NA CASSYRGNQPQHF TGTGCCAGCAGCTACAGGGGTAATCAGCCCCAGCATTTT
TRBJ2-3 17 TRBD2 TRBV3-1/TRBV3-2 NA CASSQAPGLAGGDTQYF TGTGCCAGCAGCCAAGCCCCGGGACTAGCGGGAGGAGATACGCAGTATTTT
TRBJ2-5 14 NA TRBV24-1 NA CATSGGTSQETQYF TGTGCCACCAGTGGCGGGACCTCACAAGAGACCCAGTACTTC
TRBJ1-3 16 NA TRBV9 NA CASSSQPEVSGNTIYF TGTGCCAGCAGCTCCCAACCAGAGGTCTCTGGAAACACCATATATTTT
TRBJ1-4 16 TRBD1 TRBV11-2 NA CASSLGLQGAYEKLFF TGTGCCAGCAGCTTAGGGCTACAGGGGGCGTATGAAAAACTGTTTTTT
TRBJ1-5 17 NA TRBV10-2 NA CASSERGGLEGYQPQHF TGCGCCAGCAGTGAGAGGGGGGGGTTGGAGGGCTATCAGCCCCAGCATTTT
TRBJ2-3 14 NA TRBV30 NA CAWSPGDVADTQYF TGTGCCTGGTCCCCGGGAGATGTGGCAGATACGCAGTATTTT
TRBJ1-1 14 NA TRBV10-3 once CATLKDSLNTEAFF TGTGCCACCTTGAAGGACAGCCTGAACACTGAAGCTTTCTTT
TRBJ2-5 14 NA TRBV19 NA CASSIQGWEETQYF TGTGCCAGTAGTATACAGGGATGGGAAGAGACCCAGTACTTC
TRBJ2-1 14 TRBD2 TRBV5-1 once CASSLGSGRHEQFF TGCGCCAGCAGCTTGGGTAGCGGGAGGCATGAGCAGTTCTTC
TRBJ2-3 15 TRBD2 TRBV7-3 NA CASSSGLAGADTQYF TGTGCCAGCAGCTCGGGACTAGCGGGAGCAGATACGCAGTATTTT
TRBJ1-2 15 TRBD1 TRBV19 NA CASSDPTGGDYGYTF TGTGCCAGTAGCGATCCGACAGGGGGTGACTATGGCTACACCTTC
TRBJ2-1 16 NA TRBV5-1 NA CASRELGPWGPNEQFF TGCGCCAGCAGGGAGCTCGGCCCCTGGGGGCCCAATGAGCAGTTCTTC
TRBJ2-5 16 TRBD2 TRBV19 NA CASSISLAGGGETQYF TGTGCCAGTAGTATCTCACTAGCGGGAGGGGGCGAGACCCAGTACTTC
TRBJ2-7 16 TRBD1 TRBV7-8 NA CASSSLGQGSSYEQYF TGTGCCAGCAGCTCCCTCGGACAGGGCAGCTCCTACGAGCAGTACTTC
TRBJ2-2 17 NA TRBV12-1 NA CASSFGRHRSNTGELFF TGTGCCAGCAGCTTTGGTAGACACCGTTCGAACACCGGGGAGCTGTTTTTT
TRBJ1-1 16 NA TRBV18 NA CASSPVSGDGGAEAFF TGTGCCAGCTCACCCGTTTCGGGGGATGGTGGCGCTGAAGCTTTCTTT
TRBJ2-5 14 NA TRBV3-1/TRBV3-2 NA CASSTQRLQETQYF TGTGCCAGCAGCACCCAGCGGTTACAAGAGACCCAGTACTTC
TRBJ1-3 15 TRBD1 TRBV28 NA CASSPDRGPGNTIYF TGTGCCAGCAGTCCGGACAGGGGGCCTGGAAACACCATATATTTT
TRBJ2-1 14 TRBD2 TRBV7-9 NA CASSSRTSRSEQFF TGTGCCAGCAGCTCCCGGACTAGCCGAAGTGAGCAGTTCTTC
TRBJ2-3 15 TRBD1 TRBV19 NA CASSLGQGRTDTQYF TGTGCCAGTAGTCTTGGACAGGGCCGGACAGATACGCAGTATTTT
TRBJ2-7 15 TRBD1 TRBV28 NA CASSGSGQGHYEQYF TGTGCCAGCAGTGGGTCGGGACAGGGCCACTACGAGCAGTACTTC
TRBJ1-1 16 TRBD1 TRBV28 NA CASSLPIPGTGTEAFF TGTGCCAGCAGTTTACCCATCCCCGGGACAGGCACTGAAGCTTTCTTT
TRBJ2-1 18 TRBD1 TRBV19 NA CASSILGQGAGNGNEQFF TGTGCCAGTAGTATATTGGGACAGGGGGCGGGAAATGGCAATGAGCAGTTCTTC
TRBJ1-6 15 TRBD1 TRBV28 NA CASREGGAKDSPLHF TGTGCCAGCAGGGAAGGGGGCGCAAAGGATTCACCCCTCCACTTT
TRBJ2-1 18 TRBD2 TRBV7-7 NA CASSPGPPGRDSYNEQFF TGTGCCAGCAGCCCCGGCCCCCCCGGGAGGGACTCCTACAATGAGCAGTTCTTC
TRBJ1-5 15 TRBD1 TRBV6-2/TRBV6-3 NA CASSYGLRGFQPQHF TGTGCCAGCAGTTACGGGCTCAGGGGGTTTCAGCCCCAGCATTTT
TRBJ2-1 13 NA TRBV5-4 few CASSGTRNNEQFF TGTGCCAGCAGCGGTACTAGAAACAATGAGCAGTTCTTC
TRBJ1-5 15 NA TRBV5-5 NA CASSLRLGEGQPQHF TGTGCCAGCAGCTTGAGGTTGGGGGAGGGTCAGCCCCAGCATTTT
TRBJ2-7 17 NA TRBV11-2 NA CASSLDIRLAYAYEQYF TGTGCCAGCAGCTTAGACATCCGTTTAGCGTACGCCTACGAGCAGTACTTC
TRBJ2-7 15 TRBD1 TRBV18 medium-sized CASSPDRVSSYEQYF TGTGCCAGCTCACCGGACAGGGTATCTTCCTACGAGCAGTACTTC
TRBJ1-2 14 TRBD1 TRBV7-2 NA CASSRGTVDYGYTF TGTGCCAGCAGCAGAGGGACAGTCGACTATGGCTACACCTTC
TRBJ2-5 16 TRBD1 TRBV11-1 NA CASSKTGGLRGETQYF TGTGCCAGCAGTAAGACAGGGGGGTTACGGGGAGAGACCCAGTACTTC
TRBJ2-7 16 NA TRBV5-4 NA CASRYRDSYGAYEQYF TGTGCCAGCAGGTACCGGGACTCGTATGGCGCCTACGAGCAGTACTTC
TRBJ1-1 14 NA TRBV18 NA CASSPDGGNTEAFF TGTGCCAGCTCCCCGGACGGGGGGAACACTGAAGCTTTCTTT
TRBJ2-1 16 TRBD1 TRBV10-2 NA CASRRQGVSSYNEQFF TGCGCCAGCAGGAGACAGGGGGTGAGCTCCTACAATGAGCAGTTCTTC
TRBJ1-3 12 NA TRBV11-2 NA CASSPTGNTIYF TGTGCCAGCAGCCCTACCGGGAACACCATATATTTT
TRBJ1-2 15 TRBD1 TRBV6-5 NA CASIPRRDRGLGYTF TGTGCCAGCATTCCCCGCCGGGACAGGGGGTTGGGCTACACCTTC
TRBJ1-1 14 NA TRBV6-5 NA CASSYSIESTEAFF TGTGCCAGCAGTTACTCGATTGAGAGCACTGAAGCTTTCTTT
TRBJ2-3 15 NA TRBV7-3 NA CASSLTAASTDTQYF TGTGCCAGCAGCTTAACAGCGGCTAGCACAGATACGCAGTATTTT
TRBJ1-1 14 NA TRBV28 NA CASSPGQLNTEAFF TGTGCCAGCAGTCCCGGACAATTAAACACTGAAGCTTTCTTT
TRBJ1-1 15 NA TRBV28 NA CASSLPLGAFTEAFF TGTGCCAGCAGTTTACCCCTTGGAGCGTTCACTGAAGCTTTCTTT
TRBJ2-6 18 TRBD1 TRBV24-1 NA CATSARDRGVAGANVLTF TGTGCCACCAGTGCAAGAGACAGGGGGGTGGCTGGGGCCAACGTCCTGACTTTC
TRBJ2-1 17 TRBD1 TRBV5-1 NA CASSFSPPGTGRNEQFF TGCGCCAGCAGCTTTAGCCCTCCCGGGACAGGGCGGAATGAGCAGTTCTTC
TRBJ1-6 13 TRBD1 TRBV29-1 NA CSVATGAGSPLHF TGCAGCGTCGCTACAGGGGCGGGTTCACCCCTCCACTTT
TRBJ1-2 15 NA TRBV11-2 NA CASSKAMRGDNGYTF TGTGCCAGCAGCAAGGCCATGAGAGGGGACAATGGCTACACCTTC
TRBJ1-1 14 NA TRBV5-1 NA CASSLELSYTEAFF TGCGCCAGCAGCTTGGAGCTCTCCTACACTGAAGCTTTCTTT
TRBJ1-4 13 TRBD1 TRBV6-5 NA CASRTGGREKLFF TGTGCCAGCAGGACAGGGGGCCGAGAAAAACTGTTTTTT
TRBJ1-3 15 NA TRBV5-1 NA CASSQRTGSGNTIYF TGCGCCAGCAGCCAACGTACGGGGTCTGGAAACACCATATATTTT
TRBJ2-1 16 NA TRBV7-9 NA CASSSLSSQGRGEQFF TGTGCCAGCAGCTCCCTTTCATCACAGGGACGGGGTGAGCAGTTCTTC
TRBJ1-5 14 NA TRBV29-1 few CSVQNGQSNQPQHF TGCAGCGTTCAAAACGGACAGTCCAATCAGCCCCAGCATTTT
TRBJ1-2 16 NA TRBV28 NA CASSTPLEAVRDGYTF TGTGCCAGCAGTACCCCGTTGGAGGCGGTTAGGGATGGCTACACCTTC
TRBJ2-1 18 TRBD2 TRBV15 NA CATSRGPPRTRADNEQFF TGTGCCACCAGCAGAGGTCCCCCCCGGACTAGGGCGGACAATGAGCAGTTCTTC